This T cell receptor beta chain is drawn from a study of cytomegalovirus exposure and HLA in healthy donors. This CDR3 has 18 residues. With V trimmed by 7 bases and J by 4 bases, 19 bases remained unmatched. The germline V gene has CDR1 MDHEN and CDR2 SYDVKM. For this clone: The target antigen is unknown.

Use of 60 Vbeta and 13 Jbeta primers characterized the PCR. TCRdb's table, derived via immunoSEQ multiplex PCR, lists solely in-frame clones and lacks some. The top ten clones hold around 2% of a sample with under 150,000 clones, around 72% of them seen once. Study findings and constraints: In a later analysis, a genetic analysis reported fewer productive-TCR N-insertions in an Asian-associated ancestry cluster than the cohort average. Sequencing likely caused a cluster of highly shared sequence variants. Clonal expansion was found to be greater in HLA-associated TCR beta chains than in equally common others in a later analysis.

This clonotype was obtained from a woman between 40 and 55 years old in good health and CMV-seronegative. Input material: PBMCs. V gene TRBV28 combines with J gene TRBJ1-2; 9 positions match TRBD1. The CDR3 sequence is CASTTALRTGDFLYGYTF. CDR3 nucleotides: TGTGCCAGCACCACGGCGCTGAGGACAGGGGATTTCCTCTATGGCTACACCTTC.